Sequencing of this TCR beta chain was carried out in a study of shared clonotypes between healthy human individuals. On the study more broadly: Donor composition was two women and a few men, aged 18 to 49.

Naive CD8 cells, CD45RO-negative and positively selected for CCR7, excluded terminally differentiated effector memory CD45RA+ cells. Investigators spread the genomic DNA of each subset evenly over several immunoSEQ plates. Here immunoSEQ multiplex PCR was the method, and the copy in TCRdb shows in-frame clones only, minus some. Among about 2.2 million clones, just under 95% were seen once, and the ten largest hold about 1.7%. There are 14 residues in the CDR3. V dropped 6 bases and J dropped 2; count of bases not matched to a gene: 7. The germline CDR1 and CDR2 sequences are MNHEY and SMNVEV (reference sequence).

The receptor's source is a young man in good health. Some clones in this sample may be carry-over from other donors' samples. Material for sequencing was naive CD8+ T cells from PBMCs. The rearrangement joins TRBV27 to TRBJ2-7; 7 bases fit TRBD1. CDR3 nucleotide sequence: TGTGCCAGCAGCGTCCTTGGGACAGCCTACGAGCAGTACTTC. Amino acid sequence: CASSVLGTAYEQYF.